This T cell receptor beta chain is from a study of T cells in localized non-small cell lung cancer. Study-level findings and limits: Detection in adjacent lung was observed for a median roughly 55 of the top 100 tumor clones. Measurement of T cell clonality placed uninvolved adjacent lung highest, above the level in tumor. Those with higher blood T cell density had longer overall survival. Heterogeneity remains possible, as sequencing covered one tumor region only.

Using immunoSEQ multiplex PCR, the repertoire was profiled, and TCRdb retains in-frame clones only, with some absent. The table records tens of thousands of clones, roughly 86% of them present only once. Per germline, CDR1 MGHRA and CDR2 YSYEKL. The V end lost 2 bases, the J end lost 2 bases, and 15 bases lay between the germline ends. The CDR3 spans 16 residues. As for this clone: Its antigen is unknown.

The chain has TRBV4-1 and TRBJ1-2; D is ambiguous. The sequenced sample was peripheral blood, obtained before any cancer treatment. The TCR sequence derives from a woman aged 18-49 years with stage III lung adenocarcinoma. CDR3 region: CASSQPTITVNYGYTF. CDR3 DNA sequence: TGCGCCAGCAGCCAACCCACAATCACAGTCAACTATGGCTACACCTTC.